Listed below are T cell receptor beta chains from one sample, sequenced in a study of cytomegalovirus exposure and HLA in healthy donors. The assay was immunoSEQ multiplex PCR, and TCRdb's table has in-frame clones only and misses some. The sample lists about 330,000 clones; approximately 86% were seen once. The source material was PBMCs. Every receptor here comes from a woman aged 25 to 39 in good health and CMV-seropositive. The CDR3 runs from the conserved cysteine through the conserved F or W. D genes are given only for firm matches. A row's size may be missing; if present it is once, few, many or a size class.

V gene: TRBV11-1
D gene: -
clone size: -
J gene: TRBJ2-2
CDR3 protein: CASSLAGSLARELFF
CDR3 DNA: TGTGCCAGCAGCTTAGCTGGCTCTCTGGCAAGGGAGCTGTTTTTT

V gene: TRBV13
D gene: -
clone size: -
J gene: TRBJ2-7
CDR3 protein: CATAAQGDEQYF
CDR3 DNA: TGTGCCACCGCGGCTCAGGGCGACGAGCAGTACTTC

V gene: TRBV29-1
D gene: -
clone size: -
J gene: TRBJ1-2
CDR3 protein: CSVEEFSDYGYTF
CDR3 DNA: TGCAGCGTTGAAGAGTTTTCGGACTATGGCTACACCTTC

V gene: TRBV9
D gene: -
clone size: -
J gene: TRBJ2-7
CDR3 protein: CASSVAWQGGPYEQYF
CDR3 DNA: TGTGCCAGCAGCGTAGCTTGGCAGGGGGGGCCCTACGAGCAGTACTTC

V gene: TRBV5-4
D gene: -
clone size: -
J gene: TRBJ1-4
CDR3 protein: CASSIQGSNEKLFF
CDR3 DNA: TGTGCCAGCAGCATACAGGGATCTAATGAAAAACTGTTTTTT

V gene: TRBV30
D gene: -
clone size: -
J gene: TRBJ2-7
CDR3 protein: CAWGDYSYEQYF
CDR3 DNA: TGTGCCTGGGGAGACTACTCCTACGAGCAGTACTTC

V gene: TRBV4-3
D gene: -
clone size: -
J gene: TRBJ1-1
CDR3 protein: CASSQGGYLSSTEAFF
CDR3 DNA: TGCGCCAGCAGCCAAGGAGGCTACCTCTCTAGCACTGAAGCTTTCTTT

V gene: TRBV25-1
D gene: TRBD2
clone size: once
J gene: TRBJ2-3
CDR3 protein: CASSDLAGGTDTQYF
CDR3 DNA: TGTGCCAGCAGTGATCTAGCGGGAGGGACAGATACGCAGTATTTT

V gene: TRBV7-2
D gene: -
clone size: -
J gene: TRBJ1-6
CDR3 protein: CASSLWGHTDSYNSPLHF
CDR3 DNA: TGTGCCAGCAGCTTATGGGGACACACTGACTCCTATAATTCACCCCTCCACTTT

V gene: TRBV19
D gene: TRBD2
clone size: -
J gene: TRBJ2-2
CDR3 protein: CASRRASGRGTGELFF
CDR3 DNA: TGTGCCAGTAGACGAGCTAGCGGGAGGGGCACCGGGGAGCTGTTTTTT

V gene: TRBV6-6
D gene: TRBD1
clone size: -
J gene: TRBJ1-5
CDR3 protein: CASRARTGTNQPQHF
CDR3 DNA: TGTGCCAGCCGGGCTAGGACAGGGACAAATCAGCCCCAGCATTTT

V gene: TRBV7-2
D gene: TRBD1
clone size: -
J gene: TRBJ1-3
CDR3 protein: CASSLTGASGNTIYF
CDR3 DNA: TGTGCCAGCAGCCTGACAGGGGCTTCTGGAAACACCATATATTTT

V gene: TRBV6-1
D gene: TRBD1
clone size: few
J gene: TRBJ1-2
CDR3 protein: CASSEQGADGYTF
CDR3 DNA: TGTGCCAGCAGTGAGCAGGGGGCGGATGGCTACACCTTC

V gene: TRBV28
D gene: TRBD1
clone size: -
J gene: TRBJ2-3
CDR3 protein: CASRGQGVPTSTDTQYF
CDR3 DNA: TGTGCCAGCCGGGGACAGGGGGTCCCTACTAGCACAGATACGCAGTATTTT

V gene: TRBV5-1
D gene: -
clone size: -
J gene: TRBJ1-2
CDR3 protein: CASSLVQGQIYGYTF
CDR3 DNA: TGCGCCAGCAGCTTAGTCCAGGGGCAAATCTATGGCTACACCTTC

V gene: TRBV6-5
D gene: TRBD2
clone size: -
J gene: TRBJ2-5
CDR3 protein: CASSYSPGGTETQYF
CDR3 DNA: TGTGCCAGCAGTTACTCCCCGGGAGGTACAGAGACCCAGTACTTC

V gene: TRBV7-2
D gene: TRBD1
clone size: -
J gene: TRBJ1-5
CDR3 protein: CASSSSTGVTQPQHF
CDR3 DNA: TGTGCCAGCAGCTCTTCGACAGGGGTTACTCAGCCCCAGCATTTT

V gene: TRBV7-2
D gene: -
clone size: -
J gene: TRBJ2-3
CDR3 protein: CASSLGGRTDTQYF
CDR3 DNA: TGTGCCAGCAGCCTTGGGGGGCGCACAGATACGCAGTATTTT

V gene: TRBV9
D gene: -
clone size: -
J gene: TRBJ1-1
CDR3 protein: CASSPQEKNTEAFF
CDR3 DNA: TGTGCCAGCAGCCCTCAGGAAAAGAACACTGAAGCTTTCTTT

V gene: TRBV9
D gene: TRBD2
clone size: once
J gene: TRBJ2-1
CDR3 protein: CASSGFKGTSQMNEQFF
CDR3 DNA: TGTGCCAGCAGCGGATTTAAAGGGACTAGCCAGATGAATGAGCAGTTCTTC

V gene: TRBV30
D gene: -
clone size: -
J gene: TRBJ2-7
CDR3 protein: CAWSIENFYEQYF
CDR3 DNA: TGTGCCTGGAGTATTGAAAATTTCTACGAGCAGTACTTC

V gene: TRBV9
D gene: -
clone size: many
J gene: TRBJ2-7
CDR3 protein: CASSPSYSYEQYF
CDR3 DNA: TGTGCCAGCAGCCCCTCGTACTCCTACGAGCAGTACTTC

V gene: TRBV18
D gene: TRBD1
clone size: -
J gene: TRBJ2-7
CDR3 protein: CASSPGSQGAYEQYF
CDR3 DNA: TGTGCCAGCTCACCAGGGTCGCAGGGGGCGTACGAGCAGTACTTC

V gene: TRBV4-2
D gene: -
clone size: -
J gene: TRBJ1-4
CDR3 protein: CASSQLRNEKLFF
CDR3 DNA: TGTGCCAGCAGCCAACTACGAAATGAAAAACTGTTTTTT

V gene: TRBV5-1
D gene: -
clone size: -
J gene: TRBJ2-5
CDR3 protein: CASSFMSGQARFQYF
CDR3 DNA: TGCGCCAGCAGCTTTATGAGCGGGCAGGCCCGTTTCCAGTACTTC

V gene: TRBV5-1
D gene: -
clone size: -
J gene: TRBJ2-2
CDR3 protein: CASSLRATGELFF
CDR3 DNA: TGCGCCAGCAGCTTACGAGCCACCGGGGAGCTGTTTTTT

V gene: TRBV4-1
D gene: -
clone size: -
J gene: TRBJ1-3
CDR3 protein: CASNPTAFSGNTIYF
CDR3 DNA: TGCGCCAGCAACCCGACAGCCTTCTCTGGAAACACCATATATTTT

V gene: TRBV19
D gene: -
clone size: few
J gene: TRBJ2-2
CDR3 protein: CASTWAGELFF
CDR3 DNA: TGTGCCAGTACGTGGGCCGGGGAGCTGTTTTTT

V gene: TRBV7-9
D gene: -
clone size: -
J gene: TRBJ1-2
CDR3 protein: CAISNGDAVYGYTF
CDR3 DNA: TGTGCCATCTCGAACGGGGATGCGGTCTATGGCTACACCTTC

V gene: TRBV6-5
D gene: TRBD1
clone size: -
J gene: TRBJ1-5
CDR3 protein: CASSQTGYQPQHF
CDR3 DNA: TGTGCCAGCAGTCAGACAGGGTATCAGCCCCAGCATTTT

V gene: TRBV27
D gene: TRBD1
clone size: -
J gene: TRBJ1-1
CDR3 protein: CASSRGQTNTEAFF
CDR3 DNA: TGTGCCAGCAGTAGGGGACAGACGAACACTGAAGCTTTCTTT

V gene: TRBV2
D gene: TRBD1
clone size: -
J gene: TRBJ2-3
CDR3 protein: CASSPTGQGSSDTQYF
CDR3 DNA: TGTGCCAGCAGTCCGACGGGACAGGGGAGTTCAGATACGCAGTATTTT

V gene: TRBV6-5
D gene: -
clone size: -
J gene: TRBJ1-3
CDR3 protein: CASSSSQGLGNTIYF
CDR3 DNA: TGTGCCAGCAGTTCCTCCCAGGGTTTAGGAAACACCATATATTTT

V gene: TRBV4-1
D gene: TRBD1
clone size: -
J gene: TRBJ2-7
CDR3 protein: CASSQPGTGVNEQYF
CDR3 DNA: TGCGCCAGCAGCCAGCCCGGGACAGGGGTAAACGAGCAGTACTTC